This passage covers 31 T cell receptor beta chains from one sample sequenced in a study of blood T cell repertoires in COVID-19. Clones were sequenced by immunoSEQ multiplex PCR, and TCRdb holds only the in-frame ones, with some missing. Altogether 260,000 or so clones are present, around 83% being singletons, with the ten largest covering around 5.4%. The material sequenced was peripheral blood. These receptors were taken from a man older than 75 with acute or convalescent COVID-19.

The chain joins TRBV19 to TRBJ1-1; tentatively, D is TRBD1 (6 bases). Germline lookup yields CDR1 LNHDA and CDR2 SQIVND (reference sequence). With 3 bases removed from V and 4 bases from J, the gap between germline ends came to 15 bases. This CDR3 contains 15 residues. CDR3 sequence: CASSMINRVGTEAFF. DNA for the CDR3: TGTGCCAGTAGTATGATCAACAGGGTCGGCACTGAAGCTTTCTTT.

The chain combines TRBV6-5 with TRBJ1-5; 8 nucleotides agree with TRBD1. Germline assignment: CDR1 MNHEY and CDR2 SVGAGI. Trimming removed 4 bases from V and 3 bases from J; junction bases left unmatched: 8. CDR3 length equals 16 residues. Written as DNA, the CDR3 is TGTGCCAGCAGTTCCGTTCGGACAGGGCCCAATCAGCCCCAGCATTTT. Amino acid sequence: CASSSVRTGPNQPQHF.

J is TRBJ1-5 and V is TRBV29-1, with D possibly TRBD1 on 6 matching bases. This CDR3 is 12 amino acids long. The germline CDR1 and CDR2 sequences are SQVTM and ANQGSEA. V was cut by 4 bases and J by 11 bases, with 15 bases left in between. For the CDR3, the DNA is TGCAGCGTTGCCGAAGGGGGTAGGTCCCAGCATTTT. Protein sequence: CSVAEGGRSQHF.

The genes are TRBV28 and TRBJ1-1; the D gene is possibly TRBD1 (5 bases). CDR1 is MDHEN and CDR2 is SYDVKM in the germline V gene. V was pared by 5 bases and J by 11 bases, with 21 bases between. The length of the CDR3 is 14 residues. CDR3 sequence reads: CASSPATGIGGAFF. CDR3 bases: TGTGCCAGCAGTCCCGCAACAGGTATCGGAGGGGCTTTCTTT.

The chain recombines TRBV19 with TRBJ1-5; TRBD1 might be the D (6 bases). Germline CDR1 and CDR2: LNHDA and SQIVND (reference sequence). CDR3 length: 15 residues. With 6 bases removed from V and 3 bases from J, the gap between germline ends came to 15 bases. In DNA form, the CDR3 reads TGTGCCAGTAGCGGGAGGGGGGCCGACAATCAGCCCCAGCATTTT. As protein: CASSGRGADNQPQHF. Filled out from reference TRBV19 and TRBJ1-5, the complete variable domain reads DGGITQSPKYLFRKEGQNVTLSCEQNLNHDAMYWYRQDPGQGLRLIYYSQIVNDFQKGDIAEGYSVSREKKESFPLTVTSAQKNPTAFYLCASSGRGADNQPQHFGDGTRLSIL.

The chain links TRBV19 to TRBJ2-7, with a possible D match to TRBD1 (5 bases). This CDR3 is built from 12 residues. The V end was cut by 3 bases, the J end by 4 bases, with 7 bases between. Germline-derived CDR1 and CDR2 are LNHDA and SQIVND (reference sequence). CDR3 nucleotides: TGTGCCAGTAGTATTCCAGGGTACGAGCAGTACTTC. Encoded protein: CASSIPGYEQYF. Combining the CDR3 with reference TRBV19 and TRBJ2-7 gives the whole variable domain DGGITQSPKYLFRKEGQNVTLSCEQNLNHDAMYWYRQDPGQGLRLIYYSQIVNDFQKGDIAEGYSVSREKKESFPLTVTSAQKNPTAFYLCASSIPGYEQYFGPGTRLTVT.

V and J are TRBV6-5 and TRBJ1-2, with 9 bases fitting TRBD1. CDR3 length: 16 amino acids. The V gene's germline CDR1 is MNHEY and CDR2 SVGAGI. V trimming: 2 bases; J trimming: 7 bases; junction bases outside the gene matches: 11. CDR3 sequence: CASSYPQTRDRVGYTF. CDR3 nucleotide sequence: TGTGCCAGCAGTTACCCGCAGACCCGGGACAGGGTTGGCTACACCTTC.

The V call is TRBV7-3, the J call TRBJ2-3, with TRBD2 identical over 7 bases. The CDR3 spans 17 residues. Germline V lookup: CDR1 SGHTA, CDR2 FQGTGA. The V segment lost 5 bases and the J segment 4 bases; nucleotides outside the gene matches: 15. The CDR3 nucleotides read TGTGCCAGCAGCCACCCTGGGGCTAGCGGCGGATCAGATACGCAGTATTTT. Its translation: CASSHPGASGGSDTQYF. The entire variable domain, with the rest obtained from reference TRBV7-3 and TRBJ2-3, is as follows: GAGVSQTPSNKVTEKGKYVELRCDPISGHTALYWYRQSLGQGPEFLIYFQGTGAADDSGLPNDRFFAVRPEGSVSTLKIQRTERGDSAVYLCASSHPGASGGSDTQYFGPGTRLTVL.

The chain carries TRBV5-4 and TRBJ2-1; 8 positions agree with TRBD2. Germline-derived CDR1 and CDR2 are SGHNT and YYREEE (reference sequence). J gave up 5 bases and V 3 bases, and 7 bases lay outside the gene matches. This CDR3 contains 15 residues. CDR3 bases: TGTGCCAGCAGCTCCCTAGCGGGCACAGACAATGAGCAGTTCTTC. This codes for CASSSLAGTDNEQFF.

V is TRBV5-6 and J is TRBJ2-7, with TRBD1 identical over 7 bases. V lost 0 bases to trimming and J lost 2 bases; unmatched junction nucleotides: 11. The length of the CDR3 is 17 residues. Germline CDR1 SGHDT, CDR2 YYEEEE. The CDR3 region is CASSLAGTAKRAYEQYF. For the CDR3, the DNA is TGTGCCAGCAGCTTGGCCGGGACAGCAAAACGAGCCTACGAGCAGTACTTC.

This chain connects TRBV5-6 to TRBJ2-7; 8 positions agree with TRBD2. This CDR3 region has 15 residues. J lost 0 bases, V lost 1 base, and 3 bases had no gene match. The germline CDR1 and CDR2 sequences are SGHDT and YYEEEE. Written as DNA, the CDR3 is TGTGCCAGCAGCTTGACTAGCGGTTACTCCTACGAGCAGTACTTC. It codes for CASSLTSGYSYEQYF.

This rearrangement joins TRBV15 to TRBJ2-7; 12 bases map to TRBD2. Germline lookup yields CDR1 LNHNV and CDR2 YYDKDF (reference sequence). V shed 0 bases and J 5 bases; nucleotides not matched to a gene: 5. The CDR3 spans 16 residues. The CDR3 spells CATSRDLAGGSHEQYF. CDR3 bases: TGTGCCACCAGCAGAGATCTAGCGGGGGGGTCTCACGAGCAGTACTTC.

The J gene is TRBJ2-5, the V gene TRBV7-9, with 7 bases matching TRBD1. Germline values: CDR1 SEHNR, CDR2 FQNEAQ (reference sequence). The CDR3 sequence is 14 residues long. V shed 8 bases, J shed 2 bases, and the junction held 8 bases outside the gene matches. The CDR3 reads CASGDSHVQETQYF. The CDR3 DNA reads as TGTGCCAGCGGGGACAGCCACGTTCAAGAGACCCAGTACTTC.

The chain carries TRBV11-2 and TRBJ1-5; the match to TRBD1 covers 8 bases. The CDR3 length is 15 residues. Germline assignment: CDR1 SGHAT and CDR2 FQNNGV. The V segment lost 2 bases and the J segment 4 bases; nucleotides outside the gene matches: 4. The CDR3 DNA follows: TGTGCCAGCAGCTTAAACACAGGGGGGAATCAGCCCCAGCATTTT. It codes for CASSLNTGGNQPQHF.

In this sample, this clone turned up once. The V and J genes are TRBV19 and TRBJ1-5; maybe TRBD1 (5 bases). The CDR3 has 12 amino acids. Germline CDR1 and CDR2: LNHDA and SQIVND (reference sequence). Trimming stripped 7 bases from V and 4 bases from J, with 8 bases between. The CDR3 loop is CASTGWNQPQHF. The CDR3 DNA reads as TGTGCCAGTACAGGGTGGAATCAGCCCCAGCATTTT.

This chain links TRBV3-1 (or the pseudogene TRBV3-2) with TRBJ2-5, with TRBD1 matching 11 bases. CDR3 size: 17 residues. The V and J ends lost 3 bases and 3 bases, in that order; junction bases with no gene match: 9. Germline CDR1 is LGHDT and CDR2 is YNNKEL (reference sequence). In nucleotides, the CDR3 is TGTGCCAGCAGCCACTCGGGCCGGGACAGGGGGAAAGAGACCCAGTACTTC. Translation: CASSHSGRDRGKETQYF.

This chain connects TRBV5-5 to TRBJ1-5; D call uncertain. The CDR3 runs to 16 residues. Germline V gene sequence: CDR1 SGHKS, CDR2 YYEKEE (reference sequence). V was clipped by 1 base and J by 0 bases, with 11 bases between them. CDR3: CASSLKAGNSNQPQHF. CDR3 coding DNA: TGTGCCAGCAGCTTGAAAGCGGGGAATAGCAATCAGCCCCAGCATTTT.

This chain joins TRBV7-9 and TRBJ1-5, with D possibly being TRBD1 (6 bases). Germline V lookup: CDR1 SEHNR, CDR2 FQNEAQ (reference sequence). V dropped 5 bases and J dropped 5 bases, with 10 bases sitting between them. This CDR3 spans 13 amino acids. CDR3 protein: CASSSRGDQPQHF. The CDR3 DNA is TGTGCCAGCAGCAGCAGGGGTGATCAGCCCCAGCATTTT.

This clone was counted a single time. At one end, the junction sequence differs from germline, possibly due to a read error. This rearrangement joins TRBV4-2 to TRBJ2-2; TRBD1 might be the D (7 bases). Germline loops: CDR1 LGHNA, CDR2 YNFKEQ. This CDR3 comprises 14 residues. CDR3 in amino acids: CASSQVVAQGGLFF. DNA for the CDR3: TGTGCCAGCAGCCAAGTAGTGGCTCAGGGGGGGCTGTTTTTT.

The rearrangement uses TRBV27 and TRBJ2-1; tentative D call: TRBD1 (5 bases). The CDR3 sequence is 16 residues long. The ends were cut back, 0 bases at V and 4 bases at J, with 13 bases in the middle. CDR1 is MNHEY, CDR2 SMNVEV, per germline (reference sequence). The CDR3 loop reads CASSLSDGAEYNEQFF. In DNA, the CDR3 is TGTGCCAGCAGTTTATCGGATGGGGCGGAGTACAATGAGCAGTTCTTC.

The V gene is TRBV30, the J gene TRBJ1-1, with D tentatively TRBD1 (5 bases). Trimming removed 4 bases from V and 0 bases from J, with 15 bases in between. Germline CDR1 is GTSNPN and CDR2 is SVGIG (reference sequence). The CDR3 has 15 amino acids. CDR3 DNA sequence: TGTGCCTGGATCCCCGGGGGAACGGTGAACACTGAAGCTTTCTTT. Its protein product is CAWIPGGTVNTEAFF.

The J gene is TRBJ2-1, the V gene TRBV7-9, with 9 nucleotides matching TRBD2. This CDR3 is 16 amino acids long. CDR1 SEHNR and CDR2 FQNEAQ come from the germline V gene (reference sequence). With 1 base clipped from V and 4 bases from J, the junction kept 5 bases outside the gene matches. This chain's CDR3 is CASSLDGSGSYNEQFF. The DNA for the CDR3 is TGTGCCAGCAGCTTAGATGGTAGCGGGAGTTACAATGAGCAGTTCTTC.

In DNA, the CDR3 is TGTGCCAGCAGCCTGGAGCCCCTTAGGGGATGGGACAATCAGCCCCAGCATTTT. Translation: CASSLEPLRGWDNQPQHF. V and J are TRBV5-5 and TRBJ1-5; TRBD1 might be the D (5 bases). V was clipped by 4 bases and J by 3 bases, with 23 bases between them. Germline V gene data show CDR1 as SGHKS and CDR2 as YYEKEE (reference sequence). This CDR3 spans 18 amino acids.

The gene calls are TRBV19 and TRBJ1-5; 10 bases map to TRBD1. The CDR3 loop spans 13 amino acids. V lost 9 bases to trimming and J lost 4 bases; unmatched junction nucleotides: 3. The V gene's germline CDR1 is LNHDA and CDR2 SQIVND (reference sequence). The CDR3 DNA follows: TGTGCCAGCGGGACAGGGGATAATCAGCCCCAGCATTTT. Amino acid sequence: CASGTGDNQPQHF.

The chain couples TRBV2 to TRBJ1-2; 7 bases agree with TRBD1. Trimming cost V 7 bases and J 8 bases; bases outside gene matches: 7. Germline CDR1 SNHLY, CDR2 FYNNEI. CDR3 length: 12 residues. In nucleotides, the CDR3 is TGTGCCAGCACTACAGGGGTGATGGGCTACACCTTC. It yields the protein CASTTGVMGYTF.

This chain joins TRBV2 and TRBJ2-7, with 7 bases that match TRBD1. With 11 bases clipped from V and 1 base from J, the junction kept 11 bases outside the gene matches. Germline V gives CDR1 SNHLY, CDR2 FYNNEI. The CDR3 covers 14 residues. CDR3 DNA: TGTGCCTCCGCAGTCACAGGGGTATCCTACGAGCAGTACTTC. Amino acid sequence: CASAVTGVSYEQYF.

As regards this clone: The same CDR3 is also encoded by other DNA sequences in this sample. The chain employs TRBV5-1 and TRBJ2-1; 8 bases fit TRBD1. The V and J ends lost 0 bases and 5 bases, in that order; junction bases with no gene match: 1. The CDR3 length is 14 residues. In germline, CDR1 is SGHRS, CDR2 YFSETQ. CDR3 sequence: CASSLGTGNNEQFF. The DNA for the CDR3 is TGCGCCAGCAGCTTGGGGACAGGGAACAATGAGCAGTTCTTC.

The chain is built from TRBV18 and TRBJ2-7; possibly TRBD1 for D (5 bases). The CDR3 is made up of 14 amino acids. The V end was cut by 3 bases, the J end by 3 bases, with 12 bases between. CDR1 is KGHSH and CDR2 is LQKENI in the germline V gene. The CDR3 DNA is TGTGCCAGCTCACCTCCAGGGATCTTCTACGAGCAGTACTTC. It codes for CASSPPGIFYEQYF. Full variable domain (rest looked up from reference TRBV18 and TRBJ2-7): NAGVMQNPRHLVRRRGQEARLRCSPMKGHSHVYWYRQLPEEGLKFMVYLQKENIIDESGMPKERFSAEFPKEGPSILRIQQVVRGDSAAYFCASSPPGIFYEQYFGPGTRLTVT.

A remark on this clone: A read error may account for a junction end that differs from germline. This chain connects TRBV7-9 to TRBJ2-5; D ambiguous. This CDR3 is built from 14 residues. CDR1 is SEHNR, CDR2 FQNEAQ, per germline (reference sequence). CDR3 residues: CASSLDSSQGTQYF. The CDR3 DNA reads TGTGCCAGCAGCTTAGACAGCTCCCAAGGGACCCAGTACTTC.

The V and J genes are TRBV28 and TRBJ2-1, with D unclear. The V and J ends lost 6 bases and 7 bases respectively, with 10 bases between them. Germline V lookup: CDR1 MDHEN, CDR2 SYDVKM. There are 12 residues in the CDR3. The CDR3 is CASRNRRNEQFF. The CDR3 bases are TGTGCCAGCAGGAATCGGCGGAATGAGCAGTTCTTC.

The V and J genes are TRBV7-9 and TRBJ1-4; 9 positions match TRBD1. The length of the CDR3 is 16 residues. V trimming: 5 bases; J trimming: 10 bases; junction bases outside the gene matches: 14. Germline CDR1 is SEHNR and CDR2 is FQNEAQ (reference sequence). Here the CDR3 reads CASSPTSGQGIGKLFF. DNA for the CDR3: TGTGCCAGCAGCCCTACCTCGGGACAGGGAATAGGAAAACTGTTTTTT.